This T cell receptor (beta chain) was captured by sequencing in a study of beta chain features in type 1 diabetes. Overall study results and limits: Insertions were fewer and deletions more numerous at VDJ junctions in type 1 diabetes patients.

Reverse transcription of all isolated RNA meant that expressed TCRB transcripts were sequenced. Assay used: immunoSEQ multiplex PCR; TCRdb lists only in-frame clones, some missing. The sample shows 200,000 to 250,000 clones, over 7.5% of them seen only once. In its sample, this clone was seen many times. Its antigen remains unidentified. V gave up 5 bases and J gave up 7 bases, with 15 bases separating them. Germline lookup yields CDR1 ENHRY and CDR2 SYGVKD. The CDR3 extends over 14 amino acids. The TCR was taken from a young woman in good health. The sample taken for sequencing was naive CD4+ T cells from blood. The chain links TRBV10-3 to TRBJ2-1; a weak D match, TRBD1 (6 bases). The CDR3 DNA sequence: TGTGCCATCAGTAAGCAACAGGGTGATAATGAGCAGTTCTTC. Translated: CAISKQQGDNEQFF.